This T cell receptor (beta chain) is drawn from a study of T-cell reconstitution after alpha-beta-depleted transplantation in children. The CDR3 consists of 13 residues. Germline CDR1 reads DFQATT; CDR2 reads SNEGSKA (reference sequence). Trimming removed 5 bases from V and 3 bases from J; junction bases left unmatched: 4. With respect to this clonotype: A single base separates this from a much larger clone, so it may be a read error. The conserved phenylalanine or tryptophan is not found at the CDR3 terminus, so this likely reflects a read error.

The authors prepared the TCRbeta library with unique molecular identifiers. MiXCR, run by TCRdb on the PCR reads, gives a single entry per CDR3 protein. This sample has 350,000 to 450,000 distinct CDR3 sequences, with roughly 21% found just once. The chain employs TRBV20-1 and TRBJ2-1; 7 positions agree with TRBD1. This sample comprised PBMCs from the stem cell graft donor, obtained from the stem cell graft. The clonotype originates from a human donor who donated a stem cell graft to a child with acute myeloid leukemia. This chain's CDR3 is CSAPGTDYNEQFY. The CDR3, as DNA: TGCAGTGCTCCCGGGACAGACTACAATGAGCAGTTCTAC.